These T cell receptor beta chains were read from a single sample in a study of T cell repertoires in cytomegalovirus infection. TCRdb processed the reads anew with MiXCR; each CDR3 protein has one entry. Among around 70,000 distinct CDR3 sequences, about 26% were seen once, and the ten largest hold 59%. Their antigens are not known. The sample in question was CD8+ T cells from cultured PBMCs, obtained from culture after CMV antigen stimulation. These TCRs come from a human donor in good health (CMV status not recorded). Some clones in this sample may be carry-over from other donors' samples. CDR3s include the opening cysteine and the closing phenylalanine or tryptophan. Each record gives: CDR3 protein, CDR3 DNA, clone size, V gene, D gene, J gene. A D gene is named only where the DNA matches it firmly. Size values are once, few and many counts, or a class for expanded clones, and some rows have none.

CSVEKGTYQETQYF,TGCAGCGTTGAAAAGGGGACTTACCAAGAGACCCAGTACTTC,few,TRBV29-1,NA,TRBJ2-5
CASSLVLVQETQYF,TGTGCCAGCAGCTTAGTCCTAGTCCAAGAGACCCAGTACTTC,NA,TRBV11-2,NA,TRBJ2-5
CASSPYWAAEAFF,TGTGCCAGCAGTCCCTACTGGGCCGCTGAAGCTTTCTTT,few,TRBV6-2/TRBV6-3,NA,TRBJ1-1
CASSQVGYEQYF,TGTGCCAGCAGCCAAGTGGGGTACGAGCAGTACTTC,NA,TRBV7-9,NA,TRBJ2-7
CASSQASPGLAGDEQFF,TGCGCCAGCAGCCAGGCTAGCCCGGGACTAGCGGGGGATGAGCAGTTCTTC,NA,TRBV4-1,TRBD2,TRBJ2-1
CASSPSRLAESSYEQYF,TGTGCCAGCAGCCCCTCCCGACTAGCGGAAAGCTCCTACGAGCAGTACTTC,few,TRBV12-3/TRBV12-4,TRBD2,TRBJ2-7
CASSQSSSGGNTGELFF,TGTGCCAGCAGCCAATCCTCTAGCGGGGGGAACACCGGGGAGCTGTTTTTT,few,TRBV3-1,TRBD2,TRBJ2-2
CASSQDFSVAGDSLFGANVLTF,TGCGCCAGCAGCCAAGATTTTTCTGTAGCAGGGGATTCCCTTTTTGGGGCCAACGTCCTGACTTTC,many,TRBV4-3,NA,TRBJ2-6
CASTDGYEQYF,TGTGCCAGCACCGACGGCTACGAGCAGTACTTC,NA,TRBV6-6,NA,TRBJ2-7
CASSLSITSQSADTQYF,TGTGCCAGCAGCCTATCCATCACCTCACAATCCGCAGATACGCAGTATTTT,few,TRBV7-8,NA,TRBJ2-3
CSARDPAARSSDTQYF,TGCAGTGCTAGAGATCCCGCAGCTAGATCGTCAGATACGCAGTATTTT,many,TRBV20-1,NA,TRBJ2-3
CASSQERGVSYEQYF,TGCGCCAGCAGCCAAGAGCGTGGGGTAAGCTACGAGCAGTACTTC,NA,TRBV4-3,NA,TRBJ2-7
CASTPASPNNEQFF,TGTGCCAGCACCCCGGCGAGCCCCAACAATGAGCAGTTCTTC,NA,TRBV12-3/TRBV12-4,NA,TRBJ2-1
CASSRTGGTGELFF,TGTGCCAGCAGCCGGACAGGGGGCACCGGGGAGCTGTTTTTT,NA,TRBV7-3,TRBD1,TRBJ2-2
CASSLSGLREGPYTDTQYF,TGTGCCAGCAGCTTATCGGGCCTCAGGGAGGGCCCCTATACAGATACGCAGTATTTT,few,TRBV7-6,TRBD2,TRBJ2-3
CASSLLNNEQFF,TGTGCCAGCAGTTTACTCAACAATGAGCAGTTCTTC,few,TRBV27,NA,TRBJ2-1
CASSPGDYTEAFF,TGTGCCAGCTCACCAGGTGATTACACTGAAGCTTTCTTT,NA,TRBV18,NA,TRBJ1-1
CASSFPQRGASYEQYF,TGTGCCAGCAGTTTTCCTCAGCGGGGGGCCTCCTACGAGCAGTACTTC,NA,TRBV28,TRBD2,TRBJ2-7
CASSLLGQPQHF,TGTGCCAGCAGCTTGCTGGGCCAGCCCCAGCATTTT,NA,TRBV5-5,NA,TRBJ1-5
CASSPGLAGGRDTQYF,TGTGCCAGCAGTCCGGGACTAGCGGGGGGGCGAGATACGCAGTATTTT,few,TRBV2,TRBD2,TRBJ2-3
CASRSDSPDLEYGYTF,TGTGCCAGCAGATCTGACAGCCCCGACTTGGAATATGGCTACACCTTC,few,TRBV6-1,NA,TRBJ1-2
CASSLGGQRPNEKLFF,TGTGCCAGCAGCTTAGGAGGACAGCGACCTAATGAAAAACTGTTTTTT,few,TRBV13,NA,TRBJ1-4
CASSRGSQGVNTEAFF,TGTGCCAGCAGCAGGGGATCACAGGGGGTGAACACTGAAGCTTTCTTT,few,TRBV7-6,TRBD1,TRBJ1-1
CSVVVAGGREQYF,TGCAGCGTTGTCGTAGCGGGAGGGCGTGAGCAGTACTTC,few,TRBV29-1,TRBD2,TRBJ2-7
CASMRGGNRPDNEQFF,TGTGCCAGCATGCGAGGGGGCAACCGACCTGACAATGAGCAGTTCTTC,few,TRBV27,TRBD1,TRBJ2-1
CAGSPRRLAGTTDTQYF,TGTGCCGGCAGCCCTAGGCGTCTAGCGGGAACCACAGATACGCAGTATTTT,few,TRBV7-2,TRBD2,TRBJ2-3
CASSFIYPGFRGRSGANVLTF,TGTGCCAGCAGCTTCATATACCCCGGGTTCCGGGGCCGCTCTGGGGCCAACGTCCTGACTTTC,many,TRBV11-3,NA,TRBJ2-6
CASSSVDIVYEQYF,TGTGCCAGCAGTTCCGTGGACATCGTCTACGAGCAGTACTTC,NA,TRBV28,NA,TRBJ2-7
CASSFRDSSTDTQYF,TGTGCCAGCAGTTTTCGGGACAGTAGCACAGATACGCAGTATTTT,NA,TRBV12-3/TRBV12-4,TRBD1,TRBJ2-3
CASSQASRGRGTDTQYF,TGTGCCAGCAGCCAAGCCAGCAGGGGCCGTGGCACAGATACGCAGTATTTT,NA,TRBV3-1,NA,TRBJ2-3
CAISDEANLNTEAFF,TGTGCCATCAGTGACGAGGCGAATCTAAACACTGAAGCTTTCTTT,NA,TRBV10-3,NA,TRBJ1-1
CASSLGQGLAAFF,TGTGCCAGCAGCTTAGGGCAGGGTCTCGCAGCTTTCTTT,NA,TRBV11-2,NA,TRBJ1-1
CASSLGTSGGGNEQFF,TGCGCCAGCAGCCTTGGGACTAGCGGGGGGGGCAATGAGCAGTTCTTC,few,TRBV4-1,TRBD2,TRBJ2-1
CASSRGTDYEQYF,TGTGCCAGCAGCCGCGGGACCGACTACGAGCAGTACTTC,few,TRBV7-9,NA,TRBJ2-7
CATSDLHGGVNTEAFF,TGTGCCACCAGTGATTTGCATGGGGGGGTCAACACTGAAGCTTTCTTT,many,TRBV24-1,NA,TRBJ1-1
CASSPGHYNEQFF,TGTGCCAGCAGCCCGGGACACTACAATGAGCAGTTCTTC,few,TRBV27,NA,TRBJ2-1
CASSPIDSNQPQHF,TGTGCCAGCAGCCCCATAGATAGCAATCAGCCCCAGCATTTT,once,TRBV12-3/TRBV12-4,NA,TRBJ1-5
CASTGTCGRSYEQYF,TGTGCCAGCACCGGGACTTGCGGCCGATCCTACGAGCAGTACTTC,NA,TRBV11-2,NA,TRBJ2-7
CASSQLRTQYF,TGTGCCAGCAGCCAATTAAGGACCCAGTACTTC,NA,TRBV3-1,NA,TRBJ2-5
CASSVEGGRAGGEQYF,TGTGCCAGCAGCGTAGAAGGCGGGAGGGCCGGAGGGGAGCAGTACTTC,NA,TRBV9,TRBD2,TRBJ2-7
CASSPRTGGTGELFF,TGTGCCAGCAGTCCTCGGACTGGCGGTACCGGGGAGCTGTTTTTT,many,TRBV7-2,NA,TRBJ2-2
CASTPIKDGYTF,TGTGCCAGCACCCCCATCAAGGATGGCTACACCTTC,few,TRBV7-8,NA,TRBJ1-2
CASSQPGGIAGELFF,TGTGCCAGCAGCCAGCCTGGGGGAATTGCCGGGGAGCTGTTTTTT,few,TRBV7-9,NA,TRBJ2-2